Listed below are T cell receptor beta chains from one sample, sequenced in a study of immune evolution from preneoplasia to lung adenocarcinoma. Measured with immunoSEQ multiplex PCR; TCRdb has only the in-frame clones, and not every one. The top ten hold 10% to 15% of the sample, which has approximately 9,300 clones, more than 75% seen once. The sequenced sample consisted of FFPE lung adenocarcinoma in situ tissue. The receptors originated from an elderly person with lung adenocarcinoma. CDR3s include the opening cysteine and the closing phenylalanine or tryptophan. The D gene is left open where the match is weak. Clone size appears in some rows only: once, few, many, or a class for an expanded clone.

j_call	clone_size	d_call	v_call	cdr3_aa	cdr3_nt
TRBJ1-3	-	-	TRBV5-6	CASSLRGLRNTIYF	TGTGCCAGCAGCTTGAGAGGACTGCGAAACACCATATATTTT
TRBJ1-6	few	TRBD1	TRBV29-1	CSVSETGTSSPLHF	TGCAGCGTTTCCGAGACAGGGACTTCTTCACCCCTCCACTTT
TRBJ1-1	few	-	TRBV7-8	CASSLVASPGAEAFF	TGTGCCAGCAGCTTAGTAGCCAGCCCCGGAGCTGAAGCTTTCTTT
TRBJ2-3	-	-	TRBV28	CASSHYLGTDTQYF	TGTGCCAGCAGTCATTACCTAGGCACAGATACGCAGTATTTT
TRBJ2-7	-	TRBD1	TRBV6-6	CASSYSPGQGTYEQYF	TGTGCCAGCAGTTACTCACCGGGACAGGGAACCTACGAGCAGTACTTC
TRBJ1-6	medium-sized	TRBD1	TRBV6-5	CASSYTTGTDSPLHF	TGTGCCAGCAGTTACACGACCGGGACAGATTCACCCCTCCACTTT
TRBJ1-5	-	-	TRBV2	CASSFLGGGSNQPQHF	TGTGCCAGCAGCTTCTTGGGTGGGGGTAGCAATCAGCCCCAGCATTTT
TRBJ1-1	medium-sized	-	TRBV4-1	CASSQEGGARTEAFF	TGCGCCAGCAGCCAAGAAGGGGGGGCTAGGACTGAAGCTTTCTTT
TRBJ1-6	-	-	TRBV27	CASSTLGVASPLHF	TGTGCCAGCAGTACTCTGGGGGTCGCGTCACCCCTCCACTTT
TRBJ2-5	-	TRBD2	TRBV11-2	CASSFSGGGQETQYF	TGTGCCAGCAGCTTTAGCGGGGGGGGACAAGAGACCCAGTACTTC
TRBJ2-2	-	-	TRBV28	CASRERTGELFF	TGTGCCAGCAGGGAAAGAACCGGGGAGCTGTTTTTT
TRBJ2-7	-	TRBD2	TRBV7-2	CASSPSGGAYEQYF	TGTGCCAGCAGCCCTAGCGGGGGGGCCTACGAGCAGTACTTC
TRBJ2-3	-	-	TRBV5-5	CASSTDPSTDTQYF	TGTGCCAGCAGCACAGACCCAAGCACAGATACGCAGTATTTT
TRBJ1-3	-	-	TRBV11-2	CASSLNGNTIYF	TGTGCCAGCAGCTTAAACGGAAACACCATATATTTT
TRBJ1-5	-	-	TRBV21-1	CASRREGDHQPQHF	TGTGCCAGCAGAAGGGAAGGGGACCATCAGCCCCAGCATTTT
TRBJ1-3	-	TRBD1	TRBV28	CASRVTGTGNTIYF	TGTGCCAGCAGGGTGACAGGGACTGGAAACACCATATATTTT
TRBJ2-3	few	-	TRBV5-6	CASHTTASTDTQYF	TGTGCCAGCCATACGACAGCTAGCACAGATACGCAGTATTTT
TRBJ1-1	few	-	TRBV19	CASSAARGTEAFF	TGTGCCAGTTCTGCGGCCCGGGGCACTGAAGCTTTCTTT
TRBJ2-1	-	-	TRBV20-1	CRAGYDNEQFF	TGCAGGGCGGGGTATGACAATGAGCAGTTCTTC
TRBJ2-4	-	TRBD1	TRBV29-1	CSVVDRGLAKNIQYF	TGCAGCGTTGTCGACAGGGGGCTAGCCAAAAACATTCAGTACTTC
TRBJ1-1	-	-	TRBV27	CASREAFRGRTEAFF	TGTGCCAGCCGGGAGGCGTTTCGGGGTCGCACTGAAGCTTTCTTT
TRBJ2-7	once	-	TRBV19	CASTPKVGVSYEQYF	TGTGCCAGTACCCCCAAAGTGGGGGTCTCCTACGAGCAGTACTTC
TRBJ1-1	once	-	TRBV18	CASSPQGGNTEAFF	TGTGCCAGCTCACCGCAGGGAGGGAACACTGAAGCTTTCTTT
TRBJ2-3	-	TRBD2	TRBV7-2	CASTPPGTSGGGSTDTQYF	TGTGCCAGCACCCCCCCCGGGACTAGCGGGGGGGGGAGCACAGATACGCAGTATTTT
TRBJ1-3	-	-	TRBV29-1	CSVLSSGNTIYF	TGCAGCGTATTGAGCTCTGGAAACACCATATATTTT
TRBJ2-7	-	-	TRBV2	CASNPESYEQYF	TGTGCCAGCAACCCGGAGTCCTACGAGCAGTACTTC